The clone carrying this T cell receptor beta chain has a count of ten or more. What it binds is not known. Original analysis: In papillary thyroid cancer, a distant-metastasis classifier was built using CDR3 differences across clinicopathological groups. From the PCR reads, TCRdb re-called clones with MiXCR. The V and J calls were determined by TCRdb, not by the authors. Here the sample spans around 20,000 clones, around 28% being singletons. Not a single patient had been given any form of treatment at any point before undergoing thyroid surgery. These data belong to a study of metastatic and nonmetastatic thyroid tumors. V gave up 6 bases and J gave up 6 bases; unmatched junction bases: 10. This CDR3 contains 17 residues. Germline V gene sequence: CDR1 KGHDR, CDR2 SFDVKD. Overall study findings and caveats: For both blood and tumor, malignant thyroid tumors reportedly showed significantly higher TCR beta diversity than benign nodules did.

Sequencing was carried out using blood. The clonotype comes from a female donor with papillary thyroid cancer or a benign thyroid nodule (not recorded which). Some clones in this sample may be carry-over from other donors' samples. The rearrangement uses TRBV24-1 and TRBJ2-2; 12 bases fit TRBD2. The CDR3 region has the DNA TGTGCCACCAGTTCCCCCCCGACTAGCGGGAGTGCCGGGGAGCTGTTTTTT. Residues: CATSSPPTSGSAGELFF.